The clone carrying this TCR beta chain was seen more than once but under ten times. No antigen is known for it. The CDR3 totals 17 residues. V lost 1 base, J lost 2 bases, and 11 bases stayed unmatched. The germline V gene encodes CDR1 SGHRS and CDR2 YFSETQ. This sample stems from a study of T-cell memory formation after mild COVID-19. Via MiXCR, TCRdb re-called the 5' RACE reads, giving one row per CDR3 protein. The sample includes approximately 200,000 distinct CDR3 sequences, roughly 16% of them seen just once. Study-wide results and caveats: Some clones that responded were present in memory (sampled pre-infection), which suggests cross-reactive memory joined.

The receptor's source is an adult woman who had mild COVID-19 (a few samples of this study predate the infection). Cell type and time point are not known. The material sequenced was PBMCs or a T cell subset sorted from them (not recorded which). J is TRBJ2-5 and V is TRBV5-1; 7 bases line up with TRBD2. CDR3 sequence (DNA): TGCGCCAGCAGCTTGCGAGGTGGCGGGGGAAGGCAAGAGACCCAGTACTTC. This gives the protein CASSLRGGGGRQETQYF. Complete variable domain (other parts from reference TRBV5-1 and TRBJ2-5): KAGVTQTPRYLIKTRGQQVTLSCSPISGHRSVSWYQQTPGQGLQFLFEYFSETQRNKGNFPGRFSGRQFSNSRSEMNVSTLELGDSALYLCASSLRGGGGRQETQYFGPGTRLLVL.